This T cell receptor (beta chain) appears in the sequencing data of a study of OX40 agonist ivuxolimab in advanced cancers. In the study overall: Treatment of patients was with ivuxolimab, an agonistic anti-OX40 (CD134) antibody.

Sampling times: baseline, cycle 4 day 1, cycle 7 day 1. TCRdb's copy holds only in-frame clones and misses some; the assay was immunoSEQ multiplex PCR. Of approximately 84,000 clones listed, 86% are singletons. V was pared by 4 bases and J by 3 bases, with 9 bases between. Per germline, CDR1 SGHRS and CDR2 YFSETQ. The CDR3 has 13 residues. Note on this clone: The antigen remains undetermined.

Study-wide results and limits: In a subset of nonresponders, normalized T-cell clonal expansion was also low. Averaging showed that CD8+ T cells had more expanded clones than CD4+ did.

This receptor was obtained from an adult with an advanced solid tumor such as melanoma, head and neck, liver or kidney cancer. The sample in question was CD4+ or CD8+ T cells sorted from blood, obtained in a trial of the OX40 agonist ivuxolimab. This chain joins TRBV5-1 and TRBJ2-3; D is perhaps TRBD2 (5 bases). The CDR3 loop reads CASSGELTDTQYF. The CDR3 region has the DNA TGCGCCAGCAGCGGGGAGCTAACAGATACGCAGTATTTT.